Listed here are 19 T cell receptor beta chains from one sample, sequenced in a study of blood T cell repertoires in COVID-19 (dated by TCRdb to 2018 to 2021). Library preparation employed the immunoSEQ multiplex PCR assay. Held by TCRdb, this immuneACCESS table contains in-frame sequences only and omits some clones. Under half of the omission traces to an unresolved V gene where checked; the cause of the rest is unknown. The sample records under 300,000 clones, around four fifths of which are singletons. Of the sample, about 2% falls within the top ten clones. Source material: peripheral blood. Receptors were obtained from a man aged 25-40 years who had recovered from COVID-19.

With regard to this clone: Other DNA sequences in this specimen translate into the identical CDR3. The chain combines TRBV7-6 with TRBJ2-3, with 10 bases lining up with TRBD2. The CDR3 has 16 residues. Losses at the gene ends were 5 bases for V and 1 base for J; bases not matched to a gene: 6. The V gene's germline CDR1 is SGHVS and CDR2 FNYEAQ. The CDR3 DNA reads TGTGCCAGCAGCCCCCGGACTAGCGGAGGCACAGATACGCAGTATTTT. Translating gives CASSPRTSGGTDTQYF.

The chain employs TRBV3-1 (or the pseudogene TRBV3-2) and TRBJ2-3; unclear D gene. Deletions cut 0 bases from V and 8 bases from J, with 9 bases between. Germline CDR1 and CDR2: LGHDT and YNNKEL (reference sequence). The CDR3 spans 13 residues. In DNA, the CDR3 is TGTGCCAGCAGCCAAGATCTCCTCGGTACGCAGTATTTT. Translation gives CASSQDLLGTQYF.

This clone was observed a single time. CDR3: CASSLSGGPNYGYTF. The CDR3 DNA is TGTGCCAGCAGCTTATCTGGAGGCCCTAACTATGGCTACACCTTC. The rearrangement joins TRBV11-2 to TRBJ1-2, with D uncertain. Germline loops: CDR1 SGHAT, CDR2 FQNNGV. The CDR3 is made up of 15 amino acids. Trimming stripped 2 bases from V and 0 bases from J, with 10 bases between.

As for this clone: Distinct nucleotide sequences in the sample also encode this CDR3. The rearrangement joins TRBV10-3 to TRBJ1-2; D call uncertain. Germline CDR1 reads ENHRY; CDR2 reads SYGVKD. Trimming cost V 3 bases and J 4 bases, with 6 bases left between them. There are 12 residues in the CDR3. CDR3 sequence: CAISENGYGYTF. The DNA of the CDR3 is TGTGCCATCAGTGAAAACGGCTATGGCTACACCTTC.

In DNA, the CDR3 is TGTGCCAGCAGCACAGCAGGGGGCAATCAGCCCCAGCATTTT. Translation gives CASSTAGGNQPQHF. The chain is built from TRBV6-5 and TRBJ1-5; TRBD1 is a possible D gene (6 bases). The CDR3 is 14 amino acids. V was trimmed by 6 bases and J by 2 bases, leaving 11 bases between them. CDR1 MNHEY and CDR2 SVGAGI come from the germline V gene.

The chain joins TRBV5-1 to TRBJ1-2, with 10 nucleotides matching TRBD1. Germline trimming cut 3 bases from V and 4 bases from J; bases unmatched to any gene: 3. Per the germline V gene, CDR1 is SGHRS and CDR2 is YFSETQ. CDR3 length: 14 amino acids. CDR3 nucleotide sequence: TGCGCCAGCAGCTCGGGACAGGGGAGCTATGGCTACACCTTC. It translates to CASSSGQGSYGYTF.

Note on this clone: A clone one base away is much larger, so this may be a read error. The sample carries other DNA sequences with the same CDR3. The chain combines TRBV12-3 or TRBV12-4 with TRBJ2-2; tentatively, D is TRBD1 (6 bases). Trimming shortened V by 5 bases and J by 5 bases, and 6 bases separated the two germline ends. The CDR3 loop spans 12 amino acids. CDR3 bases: TGTGCCAGCAGTCAGGGGACCGGGGAGCTGTTTTTT. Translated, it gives CASSQGTGELFF.

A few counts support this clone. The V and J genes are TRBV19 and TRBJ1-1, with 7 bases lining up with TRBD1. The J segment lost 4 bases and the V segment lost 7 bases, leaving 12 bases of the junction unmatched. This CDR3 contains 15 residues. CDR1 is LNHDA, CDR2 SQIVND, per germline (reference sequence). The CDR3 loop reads CASTPLTGQGTEAFF. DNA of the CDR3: TGTGCCAGTACCCCCCTGACAGGGCAAGGCACTGAAGCTTTCTTT. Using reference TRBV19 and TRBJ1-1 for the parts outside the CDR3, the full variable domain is DGGITQSPKYLFRKEGQNVTLSCEQNLNHDAMYWYRQDPGQGLRLIYYSQIVNDFQKGDIAEGYSVSREKKESFPLTVTSAQKNPTAFYLCASTPLTGQGTEAFFGQGTRLTVV.

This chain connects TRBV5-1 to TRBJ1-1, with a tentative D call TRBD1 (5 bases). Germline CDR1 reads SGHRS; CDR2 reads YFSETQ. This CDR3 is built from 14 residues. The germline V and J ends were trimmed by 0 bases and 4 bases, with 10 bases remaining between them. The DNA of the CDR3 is TGCGCCAGCAGCTTGGCGTCCGGGGGCACTGAAGCTTTCTTT. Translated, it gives CASSLASGGTEAFF.

CDR3 amino acids: CASSLAIRSQETQYF. The DNA for the CDR3 is TGTGCCAGCAGCTTGGCCATTAGGAGTCAAGAGACCCAGTACTTC. The gene calls are TRBV5-8 and TRBJ2-5; D gene ambiguous. The CDR3 is 15 amino acids. Germline loops: CDR1 SGHTS, CDR2 YDEGEE. V gave up 0 bases and J gave up 2 bases, with 11 bases separating them.

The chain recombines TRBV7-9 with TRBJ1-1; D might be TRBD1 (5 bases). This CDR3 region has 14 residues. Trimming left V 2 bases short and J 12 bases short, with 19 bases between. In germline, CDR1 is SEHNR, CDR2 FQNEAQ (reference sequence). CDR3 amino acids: CASSLSARDHSSFF. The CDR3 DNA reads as TGTGCCAGCAGCTTATCAGCCAGGGATCATAGCTCTTTCTTT.

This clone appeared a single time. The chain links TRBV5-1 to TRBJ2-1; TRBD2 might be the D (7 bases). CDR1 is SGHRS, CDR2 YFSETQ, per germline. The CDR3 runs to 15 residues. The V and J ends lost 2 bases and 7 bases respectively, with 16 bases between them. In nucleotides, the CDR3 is TGCGCCAGCAGCTTTGGGGGGGCCCTTGGTAATGAGCAGTTCTTC. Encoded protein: CASSFGGALGNEQFF. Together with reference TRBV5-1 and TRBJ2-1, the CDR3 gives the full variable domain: KAGVTQTPRYLIKTRGQQVTLSCSPISGHRSVSWYQQTPGQGLQFLFEYFSETQRNKGNFPGRFSGRQFSNSRSEMNVSTLELGDSALYLCASSFGGALGNEQFFGPGTRLTVL.

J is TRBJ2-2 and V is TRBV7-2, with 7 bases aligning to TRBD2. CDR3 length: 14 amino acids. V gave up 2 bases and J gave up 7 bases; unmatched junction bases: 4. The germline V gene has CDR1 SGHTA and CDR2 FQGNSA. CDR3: CASSLSGVGGELFF. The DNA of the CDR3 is TGTGCCAGCAGCTTAAGCGGGGTTGGCGGGGAGCTGTTTTTT.

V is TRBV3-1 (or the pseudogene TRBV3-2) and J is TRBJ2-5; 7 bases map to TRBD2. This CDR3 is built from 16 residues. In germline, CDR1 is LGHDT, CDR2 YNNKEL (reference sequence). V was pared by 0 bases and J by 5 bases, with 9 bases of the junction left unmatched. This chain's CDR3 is CASSQDMVGGRETQYF. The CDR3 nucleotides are TGTGCCAGCAGCCAAGATATGGTGGGGGGGAGGGAGACCCAGTACTTC.

CDR3 sequence (DNA): TGTGCCAGCAGTCCACAAACCACGACCGGGGGACTGTTTTTT. This sequence encodes CASSPQTTTGGLFF. The chain employs TRBV27 and TRBJ1-4; possibly TRBD1 for D (5 bases). The CDR3 covers 14 residues. Germline CDR1 is MNHEY and CDR2 is SMNVEV (reference sequence). With 5 bases removed from V and 13 bases from J, the gap between germline ends came to 20 bases.

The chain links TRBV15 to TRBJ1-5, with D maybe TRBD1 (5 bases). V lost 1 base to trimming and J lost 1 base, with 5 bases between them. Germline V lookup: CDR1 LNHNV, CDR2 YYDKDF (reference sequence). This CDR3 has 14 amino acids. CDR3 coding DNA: TGTGCCACCAGCAGAGGACAGAGCAATCAGCCCCAGCATTTT. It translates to CATSRGQSNQPQHF.

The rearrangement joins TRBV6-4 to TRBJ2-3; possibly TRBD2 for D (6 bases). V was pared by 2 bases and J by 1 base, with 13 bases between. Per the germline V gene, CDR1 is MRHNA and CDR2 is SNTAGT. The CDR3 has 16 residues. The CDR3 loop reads CASSDDAGLGTDTQYF. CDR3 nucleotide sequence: TGTGCCAGCAGTGACGATGCGGGGTTGGGCACAGATACGCAGTATTTT.

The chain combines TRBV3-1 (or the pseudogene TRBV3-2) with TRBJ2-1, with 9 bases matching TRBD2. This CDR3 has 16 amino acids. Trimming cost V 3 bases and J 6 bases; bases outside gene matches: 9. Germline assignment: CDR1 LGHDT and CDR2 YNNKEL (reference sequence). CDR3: CASSHLLAGFINEQFF. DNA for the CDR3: TGTGCCAGCAGCCACCTACTAGCGGGTTTCATCAATGAGCAGTTCTTC.

Written as DNA, the CDR3 is TGTGCCAGCAGTTACTCGACAGGGGGCCAAGAGACCCAGTACTTC. Its translation is CASSYSTGGQETQYF. The chain joins TRBV6-5 to TRBJ2-5, with 9 bases aligning to TRBD1. The V gene's germline CDR1 is MNHEY and CDR2 SVGAGI. The CDR3 sequence is 15 residues long. V was pared by 0 bases and J by 1 base, with 0 bases of the junction left unmatched.